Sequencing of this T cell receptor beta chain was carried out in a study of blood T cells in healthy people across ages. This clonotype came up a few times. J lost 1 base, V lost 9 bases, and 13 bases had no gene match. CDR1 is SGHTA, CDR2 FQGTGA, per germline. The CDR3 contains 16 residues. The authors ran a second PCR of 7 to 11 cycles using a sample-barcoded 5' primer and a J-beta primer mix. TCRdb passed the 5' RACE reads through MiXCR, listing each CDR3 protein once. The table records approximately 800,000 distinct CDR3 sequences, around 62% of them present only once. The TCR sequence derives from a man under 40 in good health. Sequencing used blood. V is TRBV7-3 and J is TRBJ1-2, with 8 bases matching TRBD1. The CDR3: CASIPIMGQVNYGYTF. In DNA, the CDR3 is TGTGCCAGTATCCCAATAATGGGACAGGTTAACTATGGCTACACCTTC.